This T cell receptor beta chain was found in a study of shared clonotypes between healthy human individuals. The germline V gene encodes CDR1 SGHRS and CDR2 YFSETQ. The CDR3 contains 15 residues. Trimming shortened V by 5 bases and J by 0 bases, and 12 bases separated the two germline ends. The material for each subset, its genomic DNA, was split evenly across several immunoSEQ plates. Only in-frame clones appear in the TCRdb table, and some are missing; sequencing was by immunoSEQ multiplex PCR. The sample records around 300,000 clones, around 86% being singletons. CD8 memory merged CD45RO+ cells and CCR7-negative CD45RA+ TemRA cells into one population.

The sequence derives from a man aged 18 to 30 in good health. Sample: memory CD8+ T cells sorted from blood. Subset given: CD45RO+ cells pooled with CCR7-negative TemRA cells. The rearrangement links TRBV5-1 to TRBJ2-1; D gene uncertain. The CDR3 DNA reads TGCGCCAGCAGTCTTTCCCTTTACTCCTACAATGAGCAGTTCTTC. Encoded protein: CASSLSLYSYNEQFF.